This TCR beta chain was identified in a study of Ad26.COV2.S vaccination and SARS-CoV-2 variants. Study-wide background: Sample donor was a member of the COV1001 Ad26.COV2.S trial arm. Intramuscular Ad26.COV2.S at 5x10^10 or 1x10^11 viral particles. Study-wide results and limits: Reportedly, after vaccination the spike-specific CD8+ and CD4+ T cell responses displayed substantial breadth.

Germline CDR1 is SEHNR and CDR2 is FQNEAQ (reference sequence). The V end was cut by 5 bases, the J end by 4 bases, with 14 bases between. The CDR3 extends over 14 amino acids. The treatment is: 15 to 20 received Ad26.COV2.S at low or high dose, single or two shots; roughly five received placebo; per-sample allocation not given. The study sampled participants on day 63 after the first vaccine or placebo injection. This vaccine is an Ad26 vector that expresses the Wuhan-strain SARS-CoV-2 spike. TCRdb's copy holds only in-frame clones and misses some; the assay was immunoSEQ multiplex PCR. The table has 300,000 to 350,000 clones, about nine tenths seen once. In regard to this clone: What it binds is not known.

The chain joins TRBV7-9 to TRBJ1-1; no definite D call. This receptor was identified in a person aged 18-60 years who received the Ad26.COV2.S COVID-19 vaccine or a placebo. The sequencing used peripheral blood, collected in a trial of Ad26.COV2.S vaccine versus placebo. CDR3 bases: TGTGCCAGCAGCGATGAGGTGGTTTTCACTGAAGCTTTCTTT. This encodes CASSDEVVFTEAFF.